This T cell receptor (beta chain) was obtained from a study of cytomegalovirus exposure and HLA in healthy donors. PCR involved 60 Vbeta and 13 Jbeta primers. Sequencing used immunoSEQ multiplex PCR; TCRdb keeps in-frame clones, though not all of them. The sample carries about 160,000 clones, around 76% recorded once. Concerning this clone: Its matching antigen is unknown.

The CDR3 is 16 amino acids. The ends were cut back, 3 bases at V and 1 base at J, with 10 bases in the middle. Germline values: CDR1 MDHEN, CDR2 SYDVKM. General observations from the study: Among the most significant clusters, several appeared linked to common viral pathogens in a later analysis. Excluded: some indistinguishable V segments such as TRBV6-2 and TRBV6-3. Later analysis identified a missense DCLRE1C variant that was linked to TCR beta V- and J-gene trimming.

The donors comprised healthy bone marrow donors. The chain is built from TRBV28 and TRBJ2-6; D remains ambiguous. The TCR comes from a man between 60 and 75 years old in good health and CMV-seronegative. Sequences were obtained from PBMCs. The CDR3 nucleotides are TGTGCCAGCAGTTTCAGTACAGTATCTGGGGCCAACGTCCTGACTTTC. This translates into CASSFSTVSGANVLTF. Based on the CDR3 plus reference TRBV28 and TRBJ2-6, the full variable domain is DVKVTQSSRYLVKRTGEKVFLECVQDMDHENMFWYRQDPGLGLRLIYFSYDVKMKEKGDIPEGYSVSREKKERFSLILESASTNQTSMYLCASSFSTVSGANVLTFGAGSRLTVL.